This T cell receptor (beta chain) was captured in a study of T cell repertoires in cytomegalovirus infection. Whole-study context: Both a matching HLA type and CMV infection were indicated by public TCR beta signatures.

Each CDR3 protein gets one entry after TCRdb re-called the reads with MiXCR. Here the sample spans about 300,000 distinct CDR3 sequences, 9.6% being singletons. With respect to this clonotype: Its antigen is not identified.

The CDR3 length is 13 residues. In germline, CDR1 is SNHLY, CDR2 FYNNEI. With 3 bases clipped from V and 6 bases from J, the junction kept 2 bases outside the gene matches. Study findings and constraints: Cumulative frequency (of public TCR beta family members) identified carriers of CMV plus the relevant HLA. The ex vivo response was dominated by HLA-C-restricted CMV-specific TCR beta clonotypes.

The chain has TRBV2 and TRBJ1-5; 7 bases match TRBD1. The sequenced sample was PBMCs. The clonotype was recovered from a human donor in good health (CMV status not recorded). Some clones in this sample may be carry-over from other donors' samples. The CDR3 nucleotides are TGTGCCAGCAGTGAGGCAGGGGGTCAGCCCCAGCATTTT. Translated: CASSEAGGQPQHF. Based on the CDR3 plus reference TRBV2 and TRBJ1-5, the full variable domain is EPEVTQTPSHQVTQMGQEVILRCVPISNHLYFYWYRQILGQKVEFLVSFYNNEISEKSEIFDDQFSVERPDGSNFTLKIRSTKLEDSAMYFCASSEAGGQPQHFGDGTRLSIL.